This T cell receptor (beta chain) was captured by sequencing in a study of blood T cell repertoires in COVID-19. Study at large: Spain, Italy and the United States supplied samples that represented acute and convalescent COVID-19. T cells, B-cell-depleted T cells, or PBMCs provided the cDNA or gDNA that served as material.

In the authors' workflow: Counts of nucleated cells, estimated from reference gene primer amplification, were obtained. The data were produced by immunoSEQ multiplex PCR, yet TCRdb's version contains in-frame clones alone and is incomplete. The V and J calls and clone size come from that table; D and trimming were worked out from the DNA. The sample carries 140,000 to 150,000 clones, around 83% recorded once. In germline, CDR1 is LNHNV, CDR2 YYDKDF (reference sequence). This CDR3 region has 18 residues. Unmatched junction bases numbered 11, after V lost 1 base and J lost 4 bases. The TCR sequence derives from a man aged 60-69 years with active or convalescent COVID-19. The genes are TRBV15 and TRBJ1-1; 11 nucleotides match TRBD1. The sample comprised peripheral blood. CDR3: CATSRVFRTGGTGTEAFF. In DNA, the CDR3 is TGTGCCACCAGCAGAGTTTTCAGGACAGGGGGCACGGGCACTGAAGCTTTCTTT. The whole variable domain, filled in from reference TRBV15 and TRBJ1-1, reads DAMVIQNPRYQVTQFGKPVTLSCSQTLNHNVMYWYQQKSSQAPKLLFHYYDKDFNNEADTPDNFQSRRPNTSFCFLDIRSPGLGDTAMYLCATSRVFRTGGTGTEAFFGQGTRLTVV.